Shown below are 22 T cell receptor beta chains from a single sample sequenced in a study of T cell responses to AZD1222 COVID-19 vaccine. TCRdb keeps only in-frame clones here, not all; method: immunoSEQ multiplex PCR. The sample contains 120,000 or so clones, 85% to 90% of which appear only once. The specimen comprised peripheral blood, sampled 28 days after the second AZD1222 dose. These receptors were collected from an adult who received the AZD1222 COVID-19 vaccine.

The chain uses TRBV11-2 and TRBJ1-1, with a possible D match to TRBD1 (5 bases). The germline CDR1 and CDR2 sequences are SGHAT and FQNNGV. The CDR3 runs 15 residues. V was pared by 4 bases and J by 2 bases, with 14 bases between. CDR3 region: CASSSRPTGNTEAFF. The CDR3 bases are TGTGCCAGCAGCTCCCGTCCTACAGGAAACACTGAAGCTTTCTTT.

V usage is TRBV29-1 and J usage is TRBJ2-5; 11 nucleotides match TRBD2. J was trimmed by 5 bases and V by 3 bases; bases with no gene match: 8. The CDR3 totals 15 residues. Germline CDR1 SQVTM, CDR2 ANQGSEA. The CDR3 DNA reads TGCAGCGTTGACGCTAGCGGGGGGCCTGGGGAGACCCAGTACTTC. This sequence encodes CSVDASGGPGETQYF.

This clone has more than one count but fewer than ten. V and J are TRBV30 and TRBJ2-5; D is unclear. Germline V gene data show CDR1 as GTSNPN and CDR2 as SVGIG (reference sequence). The CDR3 extends over 13 amino acids. The germline V and J ends were trimmed by 4 bases and 5 bases, with 14 bases remaining between them. The CDR3 loop reads CAWTRRVRETQYF. DNA of the CDR3: TGTGCCTGGACCAGGCGAGTACGGGAGACCCAGTACTTC. The full variable domain, rest sourced from reference TRBV30 and TRBJ2-5, is SQTIHQWPATLVQPVGSPLSLECTVEGTSNPNLYWYRQAAGRGLQLLFYSVGIGQISSEVPQNLSASRPQDRQFILSSKKLLLSDSGFYLCAWTRRVRETQYFGPGTRLLVL.

The gene calls are TRBV11-3 and TRBJ1-3; D unclear. Germline CDR1 reads SGHNT; CDR2 reads YENEEA. The CDR3 sequence is 14 residues long. Between the trimmed V and J ends, which lost 5 bases and 0 bases, there was a span of 8 bases. The CDR3: CASSGGNSGNTIYF. The DNA for the CDR3 is TGTGCCAGCAGCGGCGGCAACTCTGGAAACACCATATATTTT.

J is TRBJ1-2 and V is TRBV6-5; 8 positions match TRBD1. This CDR3 is 15 amino acids long. Germline V gene data show CDR1 as MNHEY and CDR2 as SVGAGI. V lost 2 bases to trimming and J lost 1 base; unmatched junction nucleotides: 3. As DNA, the CDR3 is TGTGCCAGCAGTTACGGGGGACAGGATAACTATGGCTACACCTTC. Amino acids: CASSYGGQDNYGYTF.

This clone showed up just once. The genes are TRBV27 and TRBJ1-5; unclear D gene. The CDR3 is 14 residues long. Germline V gene lookup returns CDR1 MNHEY and CDR2 SMNVEV (reference sequence). Trimming removed 5 bases at V and 0 bases at J, with 8 bases between. The CDR3 reads CASSPRLSNQPQHF. As DNA, the CDR3 is TGTGCCAGCAGTCCTCGGCTTAGCAATCAGCCCCAGCATTTT.

V is TRBV24-1 and J is TRBJ2-7; the D gene is possibly TRBD1 (5 bases). The CDR3 totals 15 residues. V was trimmed by 4 bases and J by 4 bases, leaving 16 bases between them. Germline V gives CDR1 KGHDR, CDR2 SFDVKD. CDR3 loop: CATSDPAQGKYEQYF. DNA of the CDR3: TGTGCCACCAGTGACCCGGCCCAGGGTAAATACGAGCAGTACTTC.

J is TRBJ2-7 and V is TRBV7-9, with D tentatively TRBD1 or TRBD2 (5 bases each). V shed 6 bases and J shed 3 bases, with 21 bases lying between them. From germline, CDR1 is SEHNR and CDR2 FQNEAQ (reference sequence). This CDR3 is built from 16 residues. CDR3: CASRAPGTPEFYEQYF. The CDR3, as DNA: TGTGCCAGCAGGGCCCCCGGGACCCCGGAGTTCTACGAGCAGTACTTC.

V and J are TRBV6-5 and TRBJ2-5; no definite D call. The CDR3 extends over 12 amino acids. Trimming shortened V by 5 bases and J by 4 bases, and 8 bases separated the two germline ends. Germline V gene sequence: CDR1 MNHEY, CDR2 SVGAGI. CDR3 DNA: TGTGCCAGCAGTAGAAAAGGAGAGACCCAGTACTTC. Amino acids: CASSRKGETQYF.

The chain joins TRBV7-2 to TRBJ1-4; maybe TRBD1 (6 bases). CDR3 size: 15 residues. With 5 bases removed from V and 5 bases from J, the gap between germline ends came to 15 bases. CDR1 SGHTA and CDR2 FQGNSA come from the germline V gene. The CDR3 DNA sequence: TGTGCCAGCAGCCCCGGGACAAGGAAAAATGAAAAACTGTTTTTT. As protein: CASSPGTRKNEKLFF. Filled out from reference TRBV7-2 and TRBJ1-4, the complete variable domain reads GAGVSQSPSNKVTEKGKDVELRCDPISGHTALYWYRQSLGQGLEFLIYFQGNSAPDKSGLPSDRFSAERTGGSVSTLTIQRTQQEDSAVYLCASSPGTRKNEKLFFGSGTQLSVL.

This rearrangement joins TRBV5-1 to TRBJ2-3, with 8 nucleotides matching TRBD2. The germline V gene encodes CDR1 SGHRS and CDR2 YFSETQ. V trimming: 4 bases; J trimming: 2 bases; junction bases outside the gene matches: 3. The CDR3 loop spans 14 amino acids. The CDR3 nucleotides are TGCGCCAGCAGCGGGGGACTAGTCACAGATACGCAGTATTTT. It translates to CASSGGLVTDTQYF.

The chain combines TRBV2 with TRBJ1-3, with D possibly TRBD1 on 6 matching bases. The V gene's germline CDR1 is SNHLY and CDR2 FYNNEI. This CDR3 region has 16 residues. Trimming cost V 6 bases and J 0 bases, with 15 bases left between them. The CDR3 nucleotides read TGTGCCAGCAGACTGACAGGCAAATACTCTGGAAACACCATATATTTT. This encodes CASRLTGKYSGNTIYF.

The rearrangement uses TRBV5-6 and TRBJ1-1, with 11 bases aligning to TRBD1. Germline trimming cut 1 base from V and 5 bases from J; bases unmatched to any gene: 4. CDR3 length: 15 amino acids. Looked up from germline, CDR1 is SGHDT and CDR2 is YYEEEE. This chain's CDR3 is CASSLLDRGRTEAFF. CDR3 coding DNA: TGTGCCAGCAGCTTGCTGGACAGGGGGCGTACTGAAGCTTTCTTT. The complete variable domain, with remaining parts taken from reference TRBV5-6 and TRBJ1-1, reads DAGVTQSPTHLIKTRGQQVTLRCSPKSGHDTVSWYQQALGQGPQFIFQYYEEEERQRGNFPDRFSGHQFPNYSSELNVNALLLGDSALYLCASSLLDRGRTEAFFGQGTRLTVV.

A single count supports this clone. This chain joins TRBV11-3 and TRBJ2-2; the D gene is possibly TRBD1 (5 bases). The germline V and J ends were trimmed by 8 bases and 5 bases, with 15 bases remaining between them. CDR1 is SGHNT and CDR2 is YENEEA in the germline V gene. The CDR3 length is 14 residues. The CDR3: CASRRTPRTGELFF. CDR3 sequence (DNA): TGTGCCAGCCGCCGGACACCTAGGACCGGGGAGCTGTTTTTT.

V and J are TRBV15 and TRBJ1-2; D call uncertain. Trimming left V 0 bases short and J 4 bases short, with 12 bases between. CDR3 length: 15 residues. Germline CDR1 and CDR2: LNHNV and YYDKDF (reference sequence). The CDR3, as DNA: TGTGCCACCAGCAGAGATCCTGTGGAGTCCTATGGCTACACCTTC. It specifies CATSRDPVESYGYTF.

This clone showed up just a few times. This same CDR3 is encoded by further DNA sequences in the sample. The V gene is TRBV6-5, the J gene TRBJ1-1, with D unresolved. V was trimmed by 8 bases and J by 3 bases, leaving 10 bases between them. The CDR3 contains 12 residues. Germline values: CDR1 MNHEY, CDR2 SVGAGI. The CDR3 region is CASSRRDTEAFF. In nucleotides, the CDR3 is TGTGCCAGCTCTCGAAGGGACACTGAAGCTTTCTTT.

The V call is TRBV6-5, the J call TRBJ1-2, with D perhaps matching TRBD1 (5 bases). Germline lookup yields CDR1 MNHEY and CDR2 SVGAGI. CDR3 length: 14 amino acids. The V and J ends lost 6 bases and 4 bases respectively, with 15 bases between them. The CDR3 reads CASSRDGGGYGYTF. CDR3 DNA: TGTGCCAGCAGCCGAGACGGGGGGGGCTATGGCTACACCTTC.

The chain is built from TRBV7-2 and TRBJ2-1, with TRBD2 matching 11 bases. This CDR3 is built from 16 residues. Per the germline V gene, CDR1 is SGHTA and CDR2 is FQGNSA. V shed 5 bases and J 2 bases; nucleotides not matched to a gene: 5. Here the CDR3 DNA reads TGTGCCAGCAGCCCCGGGGGACTAGCGGCCTACAATGAGCAGTTCTTC. The encoded protein is CASSPGGLAAYNEQFF.

This clone was recorded a few times. V and J are TRBV5-1 and TRBJ2-7; 8 bases are shared with TRBD1. The germline V gene has CDR1 SGHRS and CDR2 YFSETQ. CDR3 length equals 13 residues. J lost 5 bases, V lost 5 bases, and 6 bases had no gene match. DNA for the CDR3: TGCGCCAGCAGTAGGACAGGGTTCGACGAGCAGTACTTC. Translated: CASSRTGFDEQYF.

The chain has TRBV2 and TRBJ1-1; D remains ambiguous. This CDR3 region has 15 residues. Between the trimmed V and J ends, which lost 7 bases and 1 base, there was a span of 16 bases. Germline assignment: CDR1 SNHLY and CDR2 FYNNEI. The CDR3 nucleotides read TGTGCCAGCATTTCTGGGGAGGCTAGGAACACTGAAGCTTTCTTT. Encoded protein: CASISGEARNTEAFF.

The gene calls are TRBV30 and TRBJ2-5; TRBD2 matches at 10 bases. Germline loops: CDR1 GTSNPN, CDR2 SVGIG (reference sequence). The trim removed 4 bases at V and 10 bases at J, leaving 6 bases unmatched. The CDR3 is 12 residues long. Here the CDR3 reads CAWTSGGNVQYF. DNA of the CDR3: TGTGCCTGGACTAGCGGGGGCAATGTCCAGTACTTC.

This chain connects TRBV3-1 (or the pseudogene TRBV3-2) to TRBJ2-5, with 9 bases lining up with TRBD2. Germline assignment: CDR1 LGHDT and CDR2 YNNKEL (reference sequence). V dropped 3 bases and J dropped 2; count of bases not matched to a gene: 7. This CDR3 has 16 amino acids. CDR3 DNA sequence: TGTGCCAGCAGCCAGTTTCGGGCGGGGGGGCAAGAGACCCAGTACTTC. Its translation: CASSQFRAGGQETQYF.